This T cell receptor beta chain was identified in a study of blood T cell repertoires in COVID-19. Germline V gene sequence: CDR1 KGHDR, CDR2 SFDVKD. The CDR3 length is 17 residues. Trimming removed 5 bases from V and 2 bases from J; junction bases left unmatched: 10. Only in-frame clones appear in the TCRdb table, and some are missing; sequencing was by immunoSEQ multiplex PCR. The data contain 70,000 or so clones, about 89% of them singletons. The sequencing sample was made of peripheral blood. The chain uses TRBV24-1 and TRBJ2-5; 10 bases are a match to TRBD2. This TCR derives from a man aged 55-75 years with acute or convalescent COVID-19. The CDR3 DNA reads TGTGCCACCAGTGGGAGGAGGGTAGCGGGGGGACAAGAGACCCAGTACTTC. Amino acid sequence: CATSGRRVAGGQETQYF.